This T cell receptor (beta chain) came from a study of cytomegalovirus exposure and HLA in healthy donors. About the research overall: The 120 validation repertoires were produced on the same platform as the roughly 670 repertoires of the first cohort. This was reported in a later analysis.

Only in-frame clones appear in the TCRdb table, and some are missing; sequencing was by immunoSEQ multiplex PCR. In the table there are 65,000 to 75,000 clones, roughly 92% of which are singletons. Notes on this clone: Antigen unknown.

The donors were part of the roughly 120-subject validation cohort, which stood apart from the roughly 670-subject first cohort. Study outcomes and limitations: Among TCR sequences, most were rare, though some public TCRs appeared in many donors. In vitro confirmation showed three CMV-associated chains to be CMV antigen specific.

CDR3 size: 16 residues. The junction had 5 bases not matched to a gene; V was cut back by 1 base and J by 4 bases. Germline V gene lookup returns CDR1 MGHRA and CDR2 YSYEKL. Sequenced: PBMCs. The chain employs TRBV4-1 and TRBJ2-5; 11 bases agree with TRBD1. The sequence derives from a man between 18 and 35 years old in good health and CMV-seropositive. CDR3 sequence reads: CASSQGSGQGGETQYF. The CDR3 bases are TGCGCCAGCAGCCAAGGTTCGGGACAGGGGGGAGAGACCCAGTACTTC.